A single sample is the source of the 19 T cell receptor beta chains below, sequenced in a study of regulatory T cells in long-lasting Graves disease. Time point in this sample: persistent/refractory GD, antithyroid drugs over 5 years with positive TRAb. The TCR library used RNA extracted from PBMCs. The authors built TCR beta libraries using iRepertoire HTBI primers and Arm-PCR of CDR3 regions. In TCRdb, the multiplex PCR reads were re-called with MiXCR into one record per CDR3 protein. This table has about 470,000 distinct CDR3 sequences, 20% to 25% appearing once. The material sequenced was peripheral blood mononuclear cells (PBMCs), taken when the disease was refractory, from a patient treated with antithyroid drugs. Receptors were obtained from a female donor with Graves disease.

This clonotype turned up a few times. The rearrangement links TRBV5-1 to TRBJ1-2; the D is unclear. From germline, CDR1 is SGHRS and CDR2 YFSETQ. This CDR3 spans 14 amino acids. The V end lost 4 bases, the J end lost 0 bases, and 10 bases lay between the germline ends. CDR3 region: CASSPTGANYGYTF. The CDR3 DNA reads TGCGCCAGCAGCCCGACTGGTGCTAACTATGGCTACACCTTC.

This clonotype was observed a few times. The J gene is TRBJ1-1, the V gene TRBV15; 8 nucleotides match TRBD1. The CDR3 loop spans 13 amino acids. Germline CDR1 is LNHNV and CDR2 is YYDKDF (reference sequence). V gave up 9 bases and J gave up 7 bases; unmatched junction bases: 10. This CDR3 reads CATNQRQGSEAFF. CDR3 in DNA: TGTGCCACGAACCAGCGACAGGGGAGTGAAGCTTTCTTT.

On this clonotype itself: A much more abundant neighbour one base away suggests this may be a read error. The chain has TRBV20-1 and TRBJ2-7; 10 nucleotides match TRBD2. Trimming removed 0 bases from V and 1 base from J; junction bases left unmatched: 3. CDR3 length equals 15 residues. Germline CDR1 reads DFQATT; CDR2 reads SNEGSKA (reference sequence). This CDR3 is CSARDGTSVSYEQYF. The CDR3 DNA reads as TGCAGTGCTAGAGACGGGACTAGCGTTTCCTACGAGCAGTACTTC.

The table lists this clonotype with a count of one. V is TRBV3-1 and J is TRBJ1-2; D unresolved. Trimming removed 1 base from V and 4 bases from J, with 4 bases in between. Germline assignment: CDR1 LGHDT and CDR2 YNNKEL (reference sequence). This CDR3 comprises 12 residues. The CDR3 loop is CASSQATYGYTF. CDR3 coding DNA: TGTGCCAGCAGCCAAGCTACCTATGGCTACACCTTC.

The genes are TRBV20-1 and TRBJ1-5, with unresolved D. The CDR3 is made up of 15 amino acids. Trimming removed 0 bases from V and 3 bases from J, with 12 bases in between. Germline V gene sequence: CDR1 DFQATT, CDR2 SNEGSKA (reference sequence). CDR3 DNA: TGCAGTGCTAGAGATGTTGGCGGGAACAATCAGCCCCAGCATTTT. Amino acid sequence: CSARDVGGNNQPQHF.

This chain links TRBV27 with TRBJ2-1, with a weak D call TRBD2 (6 bases). The V gene's germline CDR1 is MNHEY and CDR2 SMNVEV (reference sequence). V gave up 7 bases and J gave up 1 base, with 17 bases separating them. This CDR3 region has 16 residues. The CDR3 protein is CASNPLGGLSYNEQFF. CDR3 in DNA: TGTGCCAGCAACCCCCTGGGCGGACTATCCTACAATGAGCAGTTCTTC.

This chain links TRBV27 with TRBJ1-6; the D gene is possibly TRBD1 (5 bases). CDR1 and CDR2 from the germline V gene are MNHEY and SMNVEV (reference sequence). The CDR3 is made up of 16 amino acids. Trimming stripped 2 bases from V and 2 bases from J, with 10 bases between. Written as DNA, the CDR3 is TGTGCCAGCAGTTTAGCGGGGGTCCCCTATAATTCACCCCTCCACTTT. This sequence encodes CASSLAGVPYNSPLHF.

The V and J genes are TRBV24-1 and TRBJ2-1; the match to TRBD1 covers 11 bases. The CDR3 sequence is 17 residues long. Germline V gene data show CDR1 as KGHDR and CDR2 as SFDVKD. The J segment lost 0 bases and the V segment lost 6 bases, leaving 6 bases of the junction unmatched. In DNA form, the CDR3 reads TGTGCCACCAGTCCCTTGGGGACAGGGGGCTCCTACAATGAGCAGTTCTTC. Amino acids: CATSPLGTGGSYNEQFF.

Many counts were recorded for this clonotype. The chain carries TRBV24-1 and TRBJ2-4, with D possibly being TRBD1 (5 bases). CDR3 length equals 18 residues. The V gene's germline CDR1 is KGHDR and CDR2 SFDVKD. Deletions cut 0 bases from V and 0 bases from J, with 14 bases between. This CDR3 is CATSDLQGLRLAKNIQYF. DNA for the CDR3: TGTGCCACCAGTGATTTGCAGGGTCTGCGGCTAGCCAAAAACATTCAGTACTTC.

This clonotype has just a few counts. CDR3 loop: CASSLVRDRSYEQYF. The CDR3 bases are TGCGCCAGCAGCTTGGTCCGGGACAGGAGCTACGAGCAGTACTTC. V gene TRBV5-1 combines with J gene TRBJ2-7; 8 bases line up with TRBD1. CDR3 length equals 15 residues. Trimming at V came to 0 bases and at J to 3 bases, leaving 5 bases not matched to a gene. Germline CDR1 and CDR2: SGHRS and YFSETQ. The full variable domain, its missing parts supplied by reference TRBV5-1 and TRBJ2-7, is KAGVTQTPRYLIKTRGQQVTLSCSPISGHRSVSWYQQTPGQGLQFLFEYFSETQRNKGNFPGRFSGRQFSNSRSEMNVSTLELGDSALYLCASSLVRDRSYEQYFGPGTRLTVT.

The sample holds many counts of this clonotype. V gene TRBV28 combines with J gene TRBJ2-7; 13 nucleotides agree with TRBD2. This CDR3 comprises 14 residues. V trimming: 7 bases; J trimming: 4 bases; junction bases outside the gene matches: 4. The V gene's germline CDR1 is MDHEN and CDR2 SYDVKM. This chain's CDR3 is CASTVGLAGYEQYF. The CDR3 DNA sequence: TGTGCCAGCACCGTGGGACTAGCGGGATACGAGCAGTACTTC.

This clonotype was detected only a few times. The chain couples TRBV6-1 to TRBJ2-5, with 8 bases matching TRBD2. V lost 6 bases and J lost 5; bases outside the gene matches: 8. CDR3 length: 14 amino acids. Germline-derived CDR1 and CDR2 are MNHNS and SASEGT. The CDR3, as DNA: TGTGCCAGCAGGCGAAGCGGGGGCGGGGAGACCCAGTACTTC. This gives the protein CASRRSGGGETQYF.

Worth noting for this clonotype: The junction departs from germline at one end; a sequencing error may be responsible. The V call is TRBV7-9, the J call TRBJ2-7; tentatively, D is TRBD2 (5 bases). The germline CDR1 and CDR2 sequences are SEHNR and FQNEAQ (reference sequence). The CDR3 has 15 residues. CDR3 loop: CAGSSVGRDTYEQYF. The CDR3 DNA is TGTGCCGGCAGCTCTGTCGGACGGGATACCTACGAGCAGTACTTC.

This clonotype was counted a few times. The conserved closing phenylalanine or tryptophan is absent in this CDR3, likely reflecting a read error. CDR3 protein: CAISEETGVGGYTL. CDR3 sequence (DNA): TGTGCCATCAGTGAGGAGACTGGGGTCGGTGGCTACACCCTC. The chain uses TRBV6-2 or TRBV6-3 and TRBJ1-2; D call uncertain. CDR1 is MNHEY and CDR2 is SVGEGT in the germline V gene. The CDR3 is made up of 14 amino acids.

The chain joins TRBV27 to TRBJ1-6; D is uncertain. The CDR3 is made up of 14 amino acids. From germline, CDR1 is MNHEY and CDR2 SMNVEV (reference sequence). V was shortened by 6 bases and J by 10 bases, with 16 bases between the two germline ends. This CDR3 is CASSRRMTESPLHF. For the CDR3, the DNA is TGTGCCAGCAGCAGGAGGATGACCGAGTCACCCCTCCACTTT.

This clonotype showed up many times. The chain uses TRBV7-3 and TRBJ2-2; TRBD1 aligns across 8 bases. Losses at the gene ends were 5 bases for V and 3 bases for J; bases not matched to a gene: 11. The CDR3 runs 17 residues. The germline CDR1 and CDR2 sequences are SGHTA and FQGTGA. The CDR3 spells CASSTLSGTGDTGELFF. In DNA, the CDR3 is TGTGCCAGCAGCACCCTGTCCGGGACAGGAGACACCGGGGAGCTGTTTTTT.

This clonotype was counted only a few times. This may stem from a read error, because a much larger clone lies one nucleotide away. The chain recombines TRBV5-1 with TRBJ2-5, with D possibly being TRBD1 or TRBD2 (5 bases each). Germline lookup yields CDR1 SGHRS and CDR2 YFSETQ. The CDR3 contains 14 residues. In DNA form, the CDR3 reads TGTGCCAGCAGCTTGGGGCGGGTTGGAGAGACCCGGTACTTC. Its protein is CASSLGRVGETRYF.

V is TRBV9 and J is TRBJ1-2; unclear D gene. From germline, CDR1 is SGDLS and CDR2 YYNGEE. The CDR3 length is 12 residues. V was trimmed by 0 bases and J by 6 bases, leaving 6 bases between them. CDR3 region: CASSVAGDGYTF. The CDR3 bases are TGTGCCAGCAGCGTAGCCGGGGATGGCTACACCTTC.

This clonotype was seen more than once but under ten times. The chain employs TRBV15 and TRBJ2-7; D gene unclear. This CDR3 is 14 amino acids long. CDR1 LNHNV and CDR2 YYDKDF come from the germline V gene (reference sequence). V was shortened by 0 bases and J by 3 bases, with 9 bases between the two germline ends. The CDR3 protein is CATSREGQNYEQYF. CDR3 coding DNA: TGTGCCACCAGCAGAGAGGGCCAGAACTACGAGCAGTACTTC.